The next 5 T cell receptor beta chains were all read from a single sample in a study of prognosis after radiotherapy for stage I lung cancer. The TCR beta CDR3 region was amplified from genomic DNA, with two rounds of multiplex PCR being used for the amplification. It was primers specific to each TRBV and TRBJ gene that first-round PCR used. TCRdb reanalysed the multiplex PCR reads using MiXCR and keeps one entry per CDR3 protein. The sample carries 15,000 to 20,000 distinct CDR3 sequences, 30% to 40% recorded once. The sequencing used PBMCs, collected before or after stereotactic body radiation therapy (not recorded which). All receptors come from a donor aged 50 or older with non-small cell lung cancer.

This clonotype has a handful of counts. A much larger clone lies a single base off, so this may be a read error. The CDR3 DNA is TGTGCCAGCAGCCTCAGGGGTTACAATCAGCACCAGCATTTT. Protein: CASSLRGYNQHQHF. The chain links TRBV14 to TRBJ1-5; possible D gene TRBD1, 6 bases. Germline V lookup: CDR1 SGHDN, CDR2 FVKESK. There are 14 residues in the CDR3.

This clonotype was seen repeatedly, ten times or more. J is TRBJ1-6 and V is TRBV18; no clear D. The CDR3 consists of 13 residues. Germline lookup yields CDR1 KGHSH and CDR2 LQKENI. Trimming cost V 2 bases and J 8 bases, with 7 bases left between them. The CDR3 DNA sequence: TGTGCCAGCTCACCAGATCGGGATTCACCCCTCCACTTT. Protein product: CASSPDRDSPLHF.

In its sample, this clonotype is medium-sized. The J gene is TRBJ2-5, the V gene TRBV20-1, with D perhaps TRBD1 or TRBD2 (5 bases each). This CDR3 region has 11 residues. V lost 5 bases to trimming and J lost 5 bases, with 9 bases between them. Germline-derived CDR1 and CDR2 are DFQATT and SNEGSKA (reference sequence). The CDR3 loop reads CSAGGWETQYF. The CDR3 region has the DNA TGCAGTGCTGGGGGTTGGGAGACCCAGTACTTC.

This clonotype has a count of ten or more. The genes are TRBV28 and TRBJ1-4, with D possibly being TRBD1 (6 bases). Trimming left V 5 bases short and J 6 bases short, with 10 bases between. The CDR3 runs 13 residues. Germline values: CDR1 MDHEN, CDR2 SYDVKM. The CDR3 sequence is CASSTQGHEKLFF. The CDR3 nucleotides are TGTGCCAGCAGTACACAGGGACATGAAAAACTGTTTTTT. Filled out from reference TRBV28 and TRBJ1-4, the complete variable domain reads DVKVTQSSRYLVKRTGEKVFLECVQDMDHENMFWYRQDPGLGLRLIYFSYDVKMKEKGDIPEGYSVSREKKERFSLILESASTNQTSMYLCASSTQGHEKLFFGSGTQLSVL.

A remark on this clonotype: One junction end disagrees with the germline gene, perhaps due to a read error. The CDR3 is CASSLGTGVPYDQYF. The DNA of the CDR3 is TGCGCCAGCAGCTTAGGGACAGGGGTCCCCTACGATCAGTACTTC. The rearrangement links TRBV7-9 to TRBJ2-7; 10 bases match TRBD1. This CDR3 comprises 15 residues. Germline loops: CDR1 SEHNR, CDR2 FQNEAQ (reference sequence).